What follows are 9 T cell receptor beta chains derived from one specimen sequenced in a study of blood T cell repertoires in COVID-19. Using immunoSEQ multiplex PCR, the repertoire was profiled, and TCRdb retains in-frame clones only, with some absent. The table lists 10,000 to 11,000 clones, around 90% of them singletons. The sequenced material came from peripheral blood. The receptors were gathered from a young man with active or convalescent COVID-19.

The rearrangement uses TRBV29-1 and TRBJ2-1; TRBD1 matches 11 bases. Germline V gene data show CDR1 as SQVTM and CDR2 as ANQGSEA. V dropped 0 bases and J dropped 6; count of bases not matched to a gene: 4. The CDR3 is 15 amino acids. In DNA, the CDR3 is TGCAGCGTTGAAGAATTTGGGACAGGGGGCAATGAGCAGTTCTTC. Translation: CSVEEFGTGGNEQFF.

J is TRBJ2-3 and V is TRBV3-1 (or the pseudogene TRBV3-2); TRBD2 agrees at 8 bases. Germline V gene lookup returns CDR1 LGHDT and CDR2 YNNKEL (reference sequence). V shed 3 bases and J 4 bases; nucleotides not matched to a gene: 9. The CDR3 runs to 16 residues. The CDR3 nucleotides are TGTGCCAGCAGCCAGAGACGGGGGGGCGGGGCAGATACGCAGTATTTT. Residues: CASSQRRGGGADTQYF.

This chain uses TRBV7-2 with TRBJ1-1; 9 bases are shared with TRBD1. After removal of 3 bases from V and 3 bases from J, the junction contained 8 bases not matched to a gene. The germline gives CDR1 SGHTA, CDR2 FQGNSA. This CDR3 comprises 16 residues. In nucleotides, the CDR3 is TGTGCCAGCAGCTTCCGGGACAGGGAGCCCGACACTGAAGCTTTCTTT. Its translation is CASSFRDREPDTEAFF.

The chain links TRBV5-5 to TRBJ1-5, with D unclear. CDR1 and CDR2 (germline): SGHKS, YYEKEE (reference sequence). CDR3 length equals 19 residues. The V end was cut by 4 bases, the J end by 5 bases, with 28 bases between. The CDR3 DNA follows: TGTGCCAGCAGCCCCTCCACGGTGGGCGCCAATACCCCCTATCAGCCCCAGCATTTT. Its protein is CASSPSTVGANTPYQPQHF.

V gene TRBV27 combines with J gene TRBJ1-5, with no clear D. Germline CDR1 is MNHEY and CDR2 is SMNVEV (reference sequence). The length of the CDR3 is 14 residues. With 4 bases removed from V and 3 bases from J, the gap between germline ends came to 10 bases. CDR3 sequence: CASSSGQFNQPQHF. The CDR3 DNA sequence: TGTGCCAGCAGTTCGGGTCAGTTCAATCAGCCCCAGCATTTT.

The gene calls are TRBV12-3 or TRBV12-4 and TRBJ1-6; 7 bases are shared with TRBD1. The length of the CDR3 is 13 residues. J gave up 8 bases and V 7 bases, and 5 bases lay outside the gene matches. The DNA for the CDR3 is TGTGCCAGCAAGACAGGGTTGGATTCACCCCTCCACTTT. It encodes CASKTGLDSPLHF.

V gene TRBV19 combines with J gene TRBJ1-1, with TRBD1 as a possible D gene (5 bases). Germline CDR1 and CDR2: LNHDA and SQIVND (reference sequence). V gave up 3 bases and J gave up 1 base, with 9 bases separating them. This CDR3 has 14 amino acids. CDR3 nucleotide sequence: TGTGCCAGTAGTATTGCCAGGGCGAACACTGAAGCTTTCTTT. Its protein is CASSIARANTEAFF.

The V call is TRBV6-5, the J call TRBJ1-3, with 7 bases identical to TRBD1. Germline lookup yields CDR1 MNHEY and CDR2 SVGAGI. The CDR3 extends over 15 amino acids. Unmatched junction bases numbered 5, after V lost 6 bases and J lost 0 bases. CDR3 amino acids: CASSRDSSSGNTIYF. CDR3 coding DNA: TGTGCCAGCAGCAGGGACAGCTCCTCTGGAAACACCATATATTTT.

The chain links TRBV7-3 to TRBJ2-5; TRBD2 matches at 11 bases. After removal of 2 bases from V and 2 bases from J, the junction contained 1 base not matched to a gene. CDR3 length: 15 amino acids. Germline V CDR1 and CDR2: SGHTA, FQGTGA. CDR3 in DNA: TGTGCCAGCAGCTTACTAGCGGGGGGTCAAGAGACCCAGTACTTC. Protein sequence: CASSLLAGGQETQYF.